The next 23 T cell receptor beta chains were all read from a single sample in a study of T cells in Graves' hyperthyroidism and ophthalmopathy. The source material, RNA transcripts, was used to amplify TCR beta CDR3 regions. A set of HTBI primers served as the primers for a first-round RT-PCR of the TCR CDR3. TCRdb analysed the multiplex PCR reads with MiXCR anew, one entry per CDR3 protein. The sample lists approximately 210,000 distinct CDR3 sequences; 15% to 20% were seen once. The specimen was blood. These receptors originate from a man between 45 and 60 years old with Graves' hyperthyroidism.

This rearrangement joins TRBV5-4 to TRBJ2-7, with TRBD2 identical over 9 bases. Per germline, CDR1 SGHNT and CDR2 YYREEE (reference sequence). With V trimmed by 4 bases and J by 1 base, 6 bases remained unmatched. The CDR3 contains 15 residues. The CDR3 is CASSTSTSGSYEQYF. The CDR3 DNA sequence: TGTGCCAGCAGCACATCGACTAGCGGATCCTACGAGCAGTACTTC.

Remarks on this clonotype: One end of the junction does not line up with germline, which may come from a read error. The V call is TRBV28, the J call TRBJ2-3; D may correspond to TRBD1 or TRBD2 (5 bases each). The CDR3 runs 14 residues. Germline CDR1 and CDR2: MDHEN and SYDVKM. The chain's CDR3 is CASSRPGSTDMQYF. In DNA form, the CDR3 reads TGTGCCAGCAGCCGACCAGGGAGCACAGATATGCAGTATTTT.

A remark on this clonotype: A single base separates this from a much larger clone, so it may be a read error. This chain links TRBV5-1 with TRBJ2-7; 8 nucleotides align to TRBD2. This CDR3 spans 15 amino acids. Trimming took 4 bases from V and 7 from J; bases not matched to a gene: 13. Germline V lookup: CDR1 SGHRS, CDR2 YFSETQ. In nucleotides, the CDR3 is TGCGCCAGCAGCCCGACCGGGACTAGATTCCATGAGCAGTACTTC. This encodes CASSPTGTRFHEQYF.

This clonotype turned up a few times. CDR3 sequence (DNA): TGTGCCAGCAGCTTGGAGGTCTCAGGGGGGGAGACCCAGTACTTC. Its protein product is CASSLEVSGGETQYF. The V call is TRBV5-6, the J call TRBJ2-5; TRBD1 is a possible D gene (7 bases). Germline V gives CDR1 SGHDT, CDR2 YYEEEE. CDR3 size: 15 residues. Trimming cost V 0 bases and J 5 bases, with 14 bases left between them.

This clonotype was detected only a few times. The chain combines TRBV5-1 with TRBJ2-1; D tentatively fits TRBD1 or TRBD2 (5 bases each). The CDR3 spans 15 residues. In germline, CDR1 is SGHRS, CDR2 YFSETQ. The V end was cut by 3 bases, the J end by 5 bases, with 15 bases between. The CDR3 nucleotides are TGCGCCAGCAGCTGGGGACCCCCAGGGAACAATGAGCAGTTCTTC. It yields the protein CASSWGPPGNNEQFF.

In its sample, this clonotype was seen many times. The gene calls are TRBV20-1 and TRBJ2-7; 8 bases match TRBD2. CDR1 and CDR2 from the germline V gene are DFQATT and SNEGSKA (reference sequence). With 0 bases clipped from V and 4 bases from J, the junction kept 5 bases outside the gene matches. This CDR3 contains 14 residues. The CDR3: CSARDLLAGYEQYF. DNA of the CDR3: TGCAGTGCTAGAGATCTCCTAGCGGGTTACGAGCAGTACTTC.

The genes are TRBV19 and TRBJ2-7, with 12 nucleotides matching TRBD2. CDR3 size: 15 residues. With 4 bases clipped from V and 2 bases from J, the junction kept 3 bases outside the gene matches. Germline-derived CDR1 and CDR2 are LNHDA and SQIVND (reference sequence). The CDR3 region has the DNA TGTGCCAGTAGTAGATGGACTAGCGGGACCTACGAGCAGTACTTC. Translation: CASSRWTSGTYEQYF.

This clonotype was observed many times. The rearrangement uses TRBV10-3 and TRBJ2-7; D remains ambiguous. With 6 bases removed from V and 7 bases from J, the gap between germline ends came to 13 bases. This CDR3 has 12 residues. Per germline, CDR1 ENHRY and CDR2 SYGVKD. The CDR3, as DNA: TGTGCCATCAGCTCCGGAATAGTTGAGCAGTACTTC. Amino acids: CAISSGIVEQYF.

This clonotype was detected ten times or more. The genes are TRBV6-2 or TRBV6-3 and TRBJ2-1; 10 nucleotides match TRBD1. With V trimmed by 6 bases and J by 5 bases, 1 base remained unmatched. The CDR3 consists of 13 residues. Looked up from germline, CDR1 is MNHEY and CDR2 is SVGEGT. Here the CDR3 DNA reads TGTGCCAGCAGAGGGACAGGGGACAATGAGCAGTTCTTC. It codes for CASRGTGDNEQFF.

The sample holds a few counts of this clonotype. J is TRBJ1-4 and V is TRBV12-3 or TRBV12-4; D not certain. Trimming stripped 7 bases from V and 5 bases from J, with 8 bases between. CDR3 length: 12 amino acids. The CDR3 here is CASKAENEKLFF. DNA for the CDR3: TGTGCCAGCAAGGCAGAAAATGAAAAACTGTTTTTT.

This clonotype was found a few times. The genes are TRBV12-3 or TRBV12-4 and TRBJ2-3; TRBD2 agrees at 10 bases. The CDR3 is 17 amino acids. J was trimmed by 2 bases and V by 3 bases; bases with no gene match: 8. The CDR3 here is CASSFFQGLAVTDTQYF. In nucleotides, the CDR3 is TGTGCCAGCAGTTTTTTTCAAGGACTAGCGGTCACAGATACGCAGTATTTT.

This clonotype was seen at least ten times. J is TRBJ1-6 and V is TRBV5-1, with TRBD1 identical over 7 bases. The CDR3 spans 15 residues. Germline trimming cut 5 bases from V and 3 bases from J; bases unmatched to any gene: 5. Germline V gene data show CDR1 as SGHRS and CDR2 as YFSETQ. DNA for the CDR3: TGCGCCAGCAGAATGGACAGGTTCTATAATTCACCCCTCCACTTT. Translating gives CASRMDRFYNSPLHF.

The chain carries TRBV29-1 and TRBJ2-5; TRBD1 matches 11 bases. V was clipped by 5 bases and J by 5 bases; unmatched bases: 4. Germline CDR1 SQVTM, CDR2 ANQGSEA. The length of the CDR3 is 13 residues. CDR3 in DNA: TGCAGCGTTACCGGGACAGGGGGTGAGACCCAGTACTTC. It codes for CSVTGTGGETQYF.

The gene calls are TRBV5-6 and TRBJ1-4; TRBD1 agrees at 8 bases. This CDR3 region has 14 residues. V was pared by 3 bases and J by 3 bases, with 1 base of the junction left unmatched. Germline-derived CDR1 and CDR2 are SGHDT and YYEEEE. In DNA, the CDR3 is TGTGCCAGCAGCTCACAGGGGGCTAATGAAAAACTGTTTTTT. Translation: CASSSQGANEKLFF.

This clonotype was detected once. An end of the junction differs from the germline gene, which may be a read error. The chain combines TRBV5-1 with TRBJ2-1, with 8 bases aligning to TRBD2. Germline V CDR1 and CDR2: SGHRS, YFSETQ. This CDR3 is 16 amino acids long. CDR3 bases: TGCGTCAGCAGCTTGGGAGGGACTAGACTTACCAATGAGCAGTTCTTC. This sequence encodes CVSSLGGTRLTNEQFF.

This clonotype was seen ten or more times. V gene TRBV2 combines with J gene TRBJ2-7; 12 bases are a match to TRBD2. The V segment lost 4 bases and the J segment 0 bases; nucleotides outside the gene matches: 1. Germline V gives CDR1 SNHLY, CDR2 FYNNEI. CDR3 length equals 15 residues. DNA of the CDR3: TGTGCCAGCAGTGGGACTAGCGGGACCTCCTACGAGCAGTACTTC. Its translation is CASSGTSGTSYEQYF. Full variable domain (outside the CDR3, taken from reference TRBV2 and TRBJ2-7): EPEVTQTPSHQVTQMGQEVILRCVPISNHLYFYWYRQILGQKVEFLVSFYNNEISEKSEIFDDQFSVERPDGSNFTLKIRSTKLEDSAMYFCASSGTSGTSYEQYFGPGTRLTVT.

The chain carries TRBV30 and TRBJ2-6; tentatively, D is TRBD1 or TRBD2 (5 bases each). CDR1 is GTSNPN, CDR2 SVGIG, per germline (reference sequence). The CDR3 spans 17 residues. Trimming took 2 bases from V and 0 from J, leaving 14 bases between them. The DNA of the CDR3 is TGTGCCTGGAGTCGGGGCAGGGCCCGCTCTGGGGCCAACGTCCTGACTTTC. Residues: CAWSRGRARSGANVLTF.

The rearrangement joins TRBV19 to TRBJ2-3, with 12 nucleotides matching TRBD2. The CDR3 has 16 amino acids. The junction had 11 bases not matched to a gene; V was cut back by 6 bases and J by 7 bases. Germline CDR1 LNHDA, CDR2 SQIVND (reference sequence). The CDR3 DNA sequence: TGTGCCAGTAGCTCTCCTAGCGGGAGGGCTTTAAATACGCAGTATTTT. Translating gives CASSSPSGRALNTQYF.

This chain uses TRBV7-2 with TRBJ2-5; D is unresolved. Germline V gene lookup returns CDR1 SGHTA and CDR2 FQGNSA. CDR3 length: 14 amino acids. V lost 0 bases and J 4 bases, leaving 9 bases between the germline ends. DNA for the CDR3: TGTGCCAGCAGCTTAGCGCTCCAAGGAGAGACCCAGTACTTC. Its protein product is CASSLALQGETQYF.

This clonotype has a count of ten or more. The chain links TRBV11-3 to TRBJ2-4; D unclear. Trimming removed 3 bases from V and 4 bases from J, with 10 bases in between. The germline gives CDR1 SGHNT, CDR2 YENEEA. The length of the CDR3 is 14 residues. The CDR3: CASSLSVGKNIQYF. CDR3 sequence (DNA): TGTGCCAGCAGCTTGAGTGTGGGGAAAAACATTCAGTACTTC.

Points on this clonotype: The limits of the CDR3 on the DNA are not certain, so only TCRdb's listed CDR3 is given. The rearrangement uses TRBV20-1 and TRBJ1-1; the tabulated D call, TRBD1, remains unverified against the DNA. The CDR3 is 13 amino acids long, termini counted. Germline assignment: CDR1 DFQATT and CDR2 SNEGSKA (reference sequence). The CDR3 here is CSARESVGLGTFF.

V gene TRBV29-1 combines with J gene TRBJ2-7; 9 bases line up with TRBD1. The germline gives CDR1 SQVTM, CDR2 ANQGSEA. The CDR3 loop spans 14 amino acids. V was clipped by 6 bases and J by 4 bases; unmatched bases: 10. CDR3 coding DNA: TGCAGCGTGAACACCGGGACAGGGAGATACGAGCAGTACTTC. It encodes CSVNTGTGRYEQYF.

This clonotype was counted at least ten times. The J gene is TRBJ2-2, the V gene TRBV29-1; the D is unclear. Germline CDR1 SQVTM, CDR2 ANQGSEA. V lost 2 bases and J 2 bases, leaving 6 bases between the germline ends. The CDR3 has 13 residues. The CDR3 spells CSVEIINTGELFF. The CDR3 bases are TGCAGCGTTGAAATCATTAACACCGGGGAGCTGTTTTTT.